A single sample gave rise to the 7 T cell receptor beta chains below, sequenced in a study of blood T cell repertoires in COVID-19. Libraries were prepared by immunoSEQ multiplex PCR; TCRdb keeps only in-frame clonotypes and omits some of them. This sample has under 150,000 clones, with almost 80% found just once. Sequencing was carried out using PBMCs or T cells enriched from blood (not recorded which). The receptor set was obtained from a woman aged 50 to 60 who had recovered from COVID-19.

The chain combines TRBV6-5 with TRBJ2-4; D possibly corresponds to TRBD2 (5 bases). Germline V lookup: CDR1 MNHEY, CDR2 SVGAGI. This CDR3 has 13 amino acids. Between the trimmed V and J ends, which lost 6 bases and 12 bases, there was a span of 18 bases. The CDR3 protein is CASREEADRDQYF. For the CDR3, the DNA is TGTGCCAGCAGGGAGGAGGCCGATAGGGATCAGTACTTC.

The chain recombines TRBV19 with TRBJ2-3; 15 positions match TRBD2. Looked up from germline, CDR1 is LNHDA and CDR2 is SQIVND (reference sequence). CDR3 length equals 19 residues. Unmatched junction bases numbered 11, after V lost 3 bases and J lost 4 bases. The CDR3 sequence: CASSIRGTSGGPRPDTQYF. DNA for the CDR3: TGTGCCAGTAGTATTCGAGGGACTAGCGGGGGGCCGAGGCCAGATACGCAGTATTTT.

The chain couples TRBV7-9 to TRBJ1-1; 9 nucleotides align to TRBD1. J gave up 3 bases and V 5 bases, and 7 bases lay outside the gene matches. The CDR3 consists of 15 residues. Looked up from germline, CDR1 is SEHNR and CDR2 is FQNEAQ (reference sequence). In DNA form, the CDR3 reads TGTGCCAGCAGCCCCGGGACAGGGTCGCACACTGAAGCTTTCTTT. Amino acids: CASSPGTGSHTEAFF.

This clone has only a few counts. The sample has other DNA sequences that encode this CDR3 too. The rearrangement links TRBV2 to TRBJ2-5, with unresolved D. This CDR3 is built from 11 residues. With 5 bases removed from V and 2 bases from J, the gap between germline ends came to 3 bases. Germline assignment: CDR1 SNHLY and CDR2 FYNNEI. The CDR3 sequence is CASSYQETQYF. DNA of the CDR3: TGTGCCAGCAGTTATCAAGAGACCCAGTACTTC.

The chain joins TRBV29-1 to TRBJ1-2; the D is unclear. This CDR3 is built from 11 residues. The V end lost 6 bases, the J end lost 5 bases, and 10 bases lay between the germline ends. Germline values: CDR1 SQVTM, CDR2 ANQGSEA. The CDR3 reads CSVETGYGYTF. In nucleotides, the CDR3 is TGCAGCGTAGAGACCGGGTATGGCTACACCTTC.

The gene calls are TRBV29-1 and TRBJ2-2; a possible D gene is TRBD2 (6 bases). V gave up 6 bases and J gave up 7 bases, with 18 bases separating them. The CDR3 sequence is 14 residues long. Germline V gene sequence: CDR1 SQVTM, CDR2 ANQGSEA. The CDR3 is CSVQGGRGGGELFF. The CDR3 coding sequence is TGCAGCGTCCAAGGCGGACGGGGAGGCGGGGAGCTGTTTTTT.

The rearrangement links TRBV19 to TRBJ2-1, with a possible D match to TRBD2 (5 bases). CDR3 length: 13 amino acids. Germline lookup yields CDR1 LNHDA and CDR2 SQIVND (reference sequence). The V gene lost 5 bases and the J gene lost 4 bases, with 9 bases spanning the gap. CDR3 bases: TGTGCCAGTAGTCCGACGGGGTACAATGAGCAGTTCTTC. Amino acid sequence: CASSPTGYNEQFF.